A single sample gave rise to the 15 T cell receptor beta chains below, sequenced in a study of molecular identifiers for immune sequencing clone quantification. TCRdb reprocessed the PCR reads with MiXCR, giving one entry per CDR3 protein. Found here are around 480,000 distinct CDR3 sequences, about 25% of them singletons; the top ten hold roughly 0.79%. Sequencing input: naive CD8+ T cells from blood, with Jurkat cell RNA spiked in. As to subset: FACS-sorted CD8+CD4-CCR7+CD45RA+ naive T cells. The receptors derive from a human donor in good health. Some libraries in this study had Jurkat cell RNA spiked in.

This clonotype was detected only a few times. This chain links TRBV4-1 with TRBJ2-1; D remains unclear. Trimming took off 0 bases at V and 8 bases at J, with 8 bases between the two ends. There are 13 residues in the CDR3. Germline CDR1 MGHRA, CDR2 YSYEKL. The CDR3 loop is CASSQELSYEQFF. The CDR3 bases are TGCGCCAGCAGCCAAGAACTGTCGTATGAGCAGTTCTTC.

This chain uses TRBV27 with TRBJ2-3; D uncertain. V was clipped by 2 bases and J by 1 base, with 7 bases between them. The length of the CDR3 is 14 residues. Per the germline V gene, CDR1 is MNHEY and CDR2 is SMNVEV (reference sequence). CDR3 amino acids: CASSLGDGTDTQYF. The CDR3 nucleotides read TGTGCCAGCAGTTTAGGAGATGGCACAGATACGCAGTATTTT.

This rearrangement joins TRBV5-6 to TRBJ1-2, with D uncertain. Germline V gene sequence: CDR1 SGHDT, CDR2 YYEEEE. Trimming stripped 6 bases from V and 3 bases from J, with 21 bases between. The CDR3 has 16 residues. CDR3 protein: CASKLGADAAHYGYTF. The CDR3 DNA is TGTGCCAGCAAATTAGGCGCGGACGCCGCTCACTATGGCTACACCTTC. Using reference TRBV5-6 and TRBJ1-2 for the parts outside the CDR3, the full variable domain is DAGVTQSPTHLIKTRGQQVTLRCSPKSGHDTVSWYQQALGQGPQFIFQYYEEEERQRGNFPDRFSGHQFPNYSSELNVNALLLGDSALYLCASKLGADAAHYGYTFGSGTRLTVV.

The chain links TRBV11-2 to TRBJ1-1; D is unclear. There are 14 residues in the CDR3. Trimming removed 7 bases at V and 2 bases at J, with 14 bases between. CDR1 SGHAT and CDR2 FQNNGV come from the germline V gene. CDR3 nucleotide sequence: TGTGCCAGCAACTCTTTGCTGGGTAACACTGAAGCTTTCTTT. Its protein is CASNSLLGNTEAFF.

This clonotype was seen many times. The chain links TRBV7-9 to TRBJ1-1; D possibly corresponds to TRBD1 (5 bases). Germline V gene data show CDR1 as SEHNR and CDR2 as FQNEAQ (reference sequence). The V gene lost 1 base and the J gene lost 4 bases, with 10 bases spanning the gap. This CDR3 is 14 amino acids long. For the CDR3, the DNA is TGTGCCAGCAGCTTAGGCGGGGGAGCCACTGAAGCTTTCTTT. Protein: CASSLGGGATEAFF.

To note about this clonotype: A much larger clone lies a single base off, so this may be a read error. This rearrangement joins TRBV5-5 to TRBJ2-3, with TRBD2 matching over 11 bases. The CDR3 has 19 residues. Germline trimming cut 2 bases from V and 1 base from J; bases unmatched to any gene: 12. Germline V gene data show CDR1 as SGHKS and CDR2 as YYEKEE (reference sequence). The CDR3 region has the DNA TGTGCCAGCAGCTTTGGCTTGGCTAGCGGGGGGCCTCGCACAGATACGCAGTATTTT. It yields the protein CASSFGLASGGPRTDTQYF.

With regard to this clonotype: A much larger clone lies one base from this, so it may be a read error. The CDR3 loop reads CSVGGIGSRSFF. The CDR3 DNA is TGCAGCGTCGGTGGGATAGGGTCGAGGTCTTTCTTT. The V and J genes are TRBV29-1 and TRBJ1-1; the D is unclear. The length of the CDR3 is 12 residues. V gave up 6 bases and J gave up 12 bases, with 20 bases separating them. Germline V gives CDR1 SQVTM, CDR2 ANQGSEA.

This clonotype showed up many times. The V and J genes are TRBV7-2 and TRBJ2-3; D unclear. Deletions cut 4 bases from V and 3 bases from J, with 14 bases between. This CDR3 contains 15 residues. Looked up from germline, CDR1 is SGHTA and CDR2 is FQGNSA. CDR3 sequence: CASSSIYLVTDTQYF. The CDR3 nucleotides read TGTGCCAGCAGCTCCATATACCTCGTTACAGATACGCAGTATTTT.

The CDR3 bases are TGTGCCACCAGAAGGACAGGCTCCTACAATGAGCAGTTCTTC. This codes for CATRRTGSYNEQFF. V usage is TRBV19 and J usage is TRBJ2-1; 7 bases map to TRBD1. V shed 10 bases and J 0 bases; nucleotides not matched to a gene: 6. This CDR3 comprises 14 residues. From germline, CDR1 is LNHDA and CDR2 SQIVND (reference sequence).

There are a few counts of this clonotype. The chain joins TRBV28 to TRBJ2-7; D perhaps matches TRBD2 (6 bases). V was shortened by 6 bases and J by 3 bases, with 15 bases between the two germline ends. The CDR3 runs to 14 residues. Germline CDR1 and CDR2: MDHEN and SYDVKM. CDR3 sequence: CASRGRRDYYEQYF. The CDR3 DNA sequence: TGTGCCAGCAGGGGTAGGAGGGATTACTACGAGCAGTACTTC.

This clonotype was picked up a small number of times. This chain connects TRBV20-1 to TRBJ1-5; TRBD1 agrees at 10 bases. Germline assignment: CDR1 DFQATT and CDR2 SNEGSKA (reference sequence). This CDR3 has 19 residues. V lost 0 bases and J lost 2; bases outside the gene matches: 13. CDR3 bases: TGCAGTGCTAGAGATAGGAAGACAGGGGGCTATTTAGGCAATCAGCCCCAGCATTTT. Its protein product is CSARDRKTGGYLGNQPQHF.

As regards this clonotype: A much bigger clone sits one base away, suggesting this may be a read error. The chain uses TRBV5-6 and TRBJ2-3; 7 bases match TRBD2. This CDR3 has 12 amino acids. Germline V gene lookup returns CDR1 SGHDT and CDR2 YYEEEE. The CDR3 nucleotides are TGTGCCGGCAGCGGGACCGGAGATACGCAGTATTTT. Residues: CAGSGTGDTQYF.

The table lists this clonotype with a few counts. At one of its ends the junction is not consistent with the germline gene, which may arise from a read error. The chain combines TRBV7-9 with TRBJ2-3; D is unclear. This CDR3 is 12 amino acids long. From germline, CDR1 is SEHNR and CDR2 FQNEAQ (reference sequence). CDR3 in DNA: TGTGCCAGCGGCTTCCAGGTGGATACGCAGTATTTT. Translated: CASGFQVDTQYF.

This clonotype occurred many times. This chain links TRBV7-8 with TRBJ1-4; D is unresolved. Trimming took 1 base from V and 4 from J, leaving 13 bases between them. Germline V gene data show CDR1 as SGHVS and CDR2 as FQNEAQ. The CDR3 runs to 16 residues. The CDR3, as DNA: TGTGCCAGCAGCTTAGTGAATCCAGGTTATAATGAAAAACTGTTTTTT. It is translated as CASSLVNPGYNEKLFF.

This clonotype was seen only a few times. The J gene is TRBJ2-3, the V gene TRBV6-5; D is unresolved. Germline assignment: CDR1 MNHEY and CDR2 SVGAGI. V shed 0 bases and J shed 8 bases, with 6 bases lying between them. The CDR3 loop spans 12 amino acids. DNA of the CDR3: TGTGCCAGCAGTTACTCTATGGGTACGCAGTATTTT. It specifies CASSYSMGTQYF.